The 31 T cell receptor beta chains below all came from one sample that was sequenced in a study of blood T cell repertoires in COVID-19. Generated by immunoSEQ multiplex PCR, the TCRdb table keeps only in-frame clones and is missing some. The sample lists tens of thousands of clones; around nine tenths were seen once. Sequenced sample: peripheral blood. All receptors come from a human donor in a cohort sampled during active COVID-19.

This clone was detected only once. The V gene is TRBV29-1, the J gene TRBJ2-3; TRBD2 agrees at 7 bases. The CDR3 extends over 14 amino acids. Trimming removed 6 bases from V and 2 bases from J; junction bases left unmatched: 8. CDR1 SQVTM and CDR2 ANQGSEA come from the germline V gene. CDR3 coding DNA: TGCAGCGTAGATTACGGGGGGTACACAGATACGCAGTATTTT. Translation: CSVDYGGYTDTQYF.

The CDR3 is CASSVAGVLTEAFF. The CDR3 nucleotides read TGTGCCAGCAGCGTAGCTGGAGTGCTCACTGAAGCTTTCTTT. The chain recombines TRBV9 with TRBJ1-1; D gene uncertain. Trimming stripped 0 bases from V and 4 bases from J, with 10 bases between. CDR1 and CDR2 (germline): SGDLS, YYNGEE. The CDR3 has 14 amino acids.

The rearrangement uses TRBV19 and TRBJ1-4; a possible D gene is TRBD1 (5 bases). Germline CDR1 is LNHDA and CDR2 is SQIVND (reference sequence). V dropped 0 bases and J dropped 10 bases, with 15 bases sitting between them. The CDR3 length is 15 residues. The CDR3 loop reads CASSIDWQGFAKLFF. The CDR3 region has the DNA TGTGCCAGTAGTATAGACTGGCAGGGTTTTGCAAAACTGTTTTTT.

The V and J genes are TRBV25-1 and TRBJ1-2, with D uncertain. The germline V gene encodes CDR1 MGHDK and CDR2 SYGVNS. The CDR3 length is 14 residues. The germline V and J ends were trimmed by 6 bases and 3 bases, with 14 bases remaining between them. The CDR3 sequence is CASSPAGDYYGYTF. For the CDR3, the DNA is TGTGCCAGCAGCCCCGCGGGAGATTACTATGGCTACACCTTC.

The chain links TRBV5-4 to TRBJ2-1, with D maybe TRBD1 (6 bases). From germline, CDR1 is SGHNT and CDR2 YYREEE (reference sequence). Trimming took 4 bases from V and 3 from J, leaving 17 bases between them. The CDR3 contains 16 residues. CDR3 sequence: CASSVGKQGSYNEQFF. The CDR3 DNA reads TGTGCCAGCAGCGTTGGGAAACAGGGCAGCTACAATGAGCAGTTCTTC.

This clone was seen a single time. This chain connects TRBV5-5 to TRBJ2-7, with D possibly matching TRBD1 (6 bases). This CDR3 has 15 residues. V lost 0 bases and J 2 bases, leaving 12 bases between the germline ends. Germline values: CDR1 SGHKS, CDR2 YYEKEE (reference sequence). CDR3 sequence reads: CASSLGPGEAYEQYF. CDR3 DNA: TGTGCCAGCAGCTTGGGCCCAGGGGAAGCCTACGAGCAGTACTTC.

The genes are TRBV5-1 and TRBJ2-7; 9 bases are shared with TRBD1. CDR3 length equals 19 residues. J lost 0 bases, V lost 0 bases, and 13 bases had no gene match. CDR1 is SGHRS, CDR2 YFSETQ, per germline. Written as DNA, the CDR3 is TGCGCCAGCAGCTTGGGCTCCGGGACAGGGTTTCCCCGCTCCTACGAGCAGTACTTC. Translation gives CASSLGSGTGFPRSYEQYF.

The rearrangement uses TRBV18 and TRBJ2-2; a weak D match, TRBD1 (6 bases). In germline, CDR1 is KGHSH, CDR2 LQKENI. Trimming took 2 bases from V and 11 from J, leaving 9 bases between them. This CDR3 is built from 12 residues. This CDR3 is CASSPGGAELFF. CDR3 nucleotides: TGTGCCAGCTCACCAGGGGGCGCTGAGCTGTTTTTT.

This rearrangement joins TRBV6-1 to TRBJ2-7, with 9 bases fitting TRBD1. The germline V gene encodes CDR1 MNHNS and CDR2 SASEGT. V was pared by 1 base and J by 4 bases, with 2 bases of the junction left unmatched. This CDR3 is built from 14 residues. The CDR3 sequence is CASSEGTGAYEQYF. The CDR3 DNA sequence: TGTGCCAGCAGTGAAGGGACAGGGGCGTACGAGCAGTACTTC.

CDR3 residues: CASRIGTGAYNEQFF. In DNA form, the CDR3 reads TGTGCCAGCAGGATCGGGACAGGAGCCTACAATGAGCAGTTCTTC. V and J are TRBV7-2 and TRBJ2-1, with TRBD1 matching 8 bases. Germline CDR1 reads SGHTA; CDR2 reads FQGNSA. With V trimmed by 6 bases and J by 2 bases, 6 bases remained unmatched. The CDR3 is 15 residues long.

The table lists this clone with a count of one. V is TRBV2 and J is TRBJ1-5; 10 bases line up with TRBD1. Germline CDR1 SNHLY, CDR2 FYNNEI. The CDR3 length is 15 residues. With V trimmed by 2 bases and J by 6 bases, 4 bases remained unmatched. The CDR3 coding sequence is TGTGCCAGCAGTGAACAGGGACAGGGGCTTCAGCCCCAGCATTTT. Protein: CASSEQGQGLQPQHF.

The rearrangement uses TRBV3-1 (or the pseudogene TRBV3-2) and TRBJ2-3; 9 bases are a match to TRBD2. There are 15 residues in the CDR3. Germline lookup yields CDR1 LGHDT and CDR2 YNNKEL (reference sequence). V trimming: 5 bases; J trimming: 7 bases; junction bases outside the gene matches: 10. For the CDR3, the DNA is TGTGCCAGCAGCTCCACGTCAGCGGGGGGTTATACGCAGTATTTT. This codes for CASSSTSAGGYTQYF.

The CDR3 DNA reads TGTGCCAGCACGGCTAGCGGGAATTACAATGAGCAGTTCTTC. Residues: CASTASGNYNEQFF. The chain uses TRBV2 and TRBJ2-1; TRBD2 matches at 9 bases. CDR3 length equals 14 residues. CDR1 is SNHLY, CDR2 FYNNEI, per germline. V shed 7 bases, J shed 4 bases, and the junction held 5 bases outside the gene matches.

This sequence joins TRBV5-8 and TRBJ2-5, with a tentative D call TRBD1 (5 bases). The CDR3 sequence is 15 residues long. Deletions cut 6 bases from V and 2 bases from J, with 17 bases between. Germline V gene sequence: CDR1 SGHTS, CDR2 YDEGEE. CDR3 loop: CASKPGRVNQETQYF. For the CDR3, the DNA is TGTGCCAGCAAACCGGGCAGGGTTAATCAAGAGACCCAGTACTTC.

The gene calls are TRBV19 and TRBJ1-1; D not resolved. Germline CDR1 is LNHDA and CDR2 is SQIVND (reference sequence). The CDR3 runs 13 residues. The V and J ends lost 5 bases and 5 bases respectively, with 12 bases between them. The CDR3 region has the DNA TGTGCCAGTAGTCCCCTGGGGAGTACTGAAGCTTTCTTT. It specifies CASSPLGSTEAFF.

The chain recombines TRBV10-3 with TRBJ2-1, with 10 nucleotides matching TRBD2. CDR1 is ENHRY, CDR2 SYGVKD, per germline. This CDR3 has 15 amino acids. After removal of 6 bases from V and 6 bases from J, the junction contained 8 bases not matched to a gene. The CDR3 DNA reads TGTGCCATCAGGATCCAGCGGGGGGGCGGCAATGAGCAGTTCTTC. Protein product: CAIRIQRGGGNEQFF.

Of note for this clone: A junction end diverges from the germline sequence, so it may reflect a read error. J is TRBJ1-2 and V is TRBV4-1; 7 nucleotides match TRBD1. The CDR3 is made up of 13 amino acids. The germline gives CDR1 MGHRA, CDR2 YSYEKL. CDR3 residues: CASSQGRGTVLYF. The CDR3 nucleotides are TGCGCCAGCAGCCAGGGGAGAGGGACAGTGTTATACTTC.

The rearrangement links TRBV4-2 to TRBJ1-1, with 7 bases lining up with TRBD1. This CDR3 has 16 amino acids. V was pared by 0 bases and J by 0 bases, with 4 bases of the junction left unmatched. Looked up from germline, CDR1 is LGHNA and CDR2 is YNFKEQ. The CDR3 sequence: CASSQERGTVNTEAFF. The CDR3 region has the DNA TGTGCCAGCAGCCAAGAACGCGGGACAGTGAACACTGAAGCTTTCTTT.

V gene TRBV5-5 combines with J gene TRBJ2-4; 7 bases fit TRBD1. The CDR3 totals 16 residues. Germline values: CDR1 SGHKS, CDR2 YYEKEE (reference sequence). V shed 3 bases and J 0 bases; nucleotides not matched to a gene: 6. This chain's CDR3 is CASSSGQTLAKNIQYF. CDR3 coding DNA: TGTGCCAGCAGCTCGGGACAGACCCTAGCCAAAAACATTCAGTACTTC.

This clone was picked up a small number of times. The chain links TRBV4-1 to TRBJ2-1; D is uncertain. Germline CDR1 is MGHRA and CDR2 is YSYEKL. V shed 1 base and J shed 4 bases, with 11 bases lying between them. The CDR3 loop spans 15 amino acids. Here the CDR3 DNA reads TGCGCCAGCAGCCAAGGTGGGCACACTTACAATGAGCAGTTCTTC. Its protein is CASSQGGHTYNEQFF.

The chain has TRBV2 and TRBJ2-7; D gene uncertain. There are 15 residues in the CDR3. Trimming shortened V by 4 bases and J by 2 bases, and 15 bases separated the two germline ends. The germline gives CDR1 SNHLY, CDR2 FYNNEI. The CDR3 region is CASSGSTAVTYEQYF. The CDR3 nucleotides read TGTGCCAGCAGTGGGTCGACGGCGGTAACCTACGAGCAGTACTTC.

CDR3 DNA sequence: TGTGCCAGCAGCCAGGGACTAGCGGGGGGGATTCAAGAGACCCAGTACTTC. Amino acids: CASSQGLAGGIQETQYF. The rearrangement joins TRBV7-6 to TRBJ2-5, with 16 nucleotides matching TRBD2. Germline CDR1 and CDR2: SGHVS and FNYEAQ. This CDR3 is 17 amino acids long. J gave up 2 bases and V 5 bases, and 5 bases lay outside the gene matches. Variable domain in full (rest from reference TRBV7-6 and TRBJ2-5): GAGVSQSPRYKVTKRGQDVALRCDPISGHVSLYWYRQALGQGPEFLTYFNYEAQQDKSGLPNDRFSAERPEGSISTLTIQRTEQRDSAMYRCASSQGLAGGIQETQYFGPGTRLLVL.

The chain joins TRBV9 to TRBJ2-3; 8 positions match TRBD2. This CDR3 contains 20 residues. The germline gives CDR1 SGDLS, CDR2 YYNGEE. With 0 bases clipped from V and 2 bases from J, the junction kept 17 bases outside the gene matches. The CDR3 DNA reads TGTGCCAGCAGCGTAGGGGTAGGGACTAGGAAGGGGGGGCTCACAGATACGCAGTATTTT. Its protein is CASSVGVGTRKGGLTDTQYF.

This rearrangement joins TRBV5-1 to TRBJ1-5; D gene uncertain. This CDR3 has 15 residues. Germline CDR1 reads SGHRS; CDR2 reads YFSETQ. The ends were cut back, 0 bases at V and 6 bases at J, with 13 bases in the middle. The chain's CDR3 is CASSLAAGNGQPQHF. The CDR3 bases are TGCGCCAGCAGCTTGGCCGCGGGGAACGGTCAGCCCCAGCATTTT.

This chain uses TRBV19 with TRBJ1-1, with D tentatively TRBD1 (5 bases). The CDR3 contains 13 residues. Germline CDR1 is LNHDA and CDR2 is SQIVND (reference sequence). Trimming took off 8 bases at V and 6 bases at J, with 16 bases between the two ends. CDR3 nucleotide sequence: TGTGCCAGTGGGGAGGGGCTGGTCTCTGAAGCTTTCTTT. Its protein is CASGEGLVSEAFF.

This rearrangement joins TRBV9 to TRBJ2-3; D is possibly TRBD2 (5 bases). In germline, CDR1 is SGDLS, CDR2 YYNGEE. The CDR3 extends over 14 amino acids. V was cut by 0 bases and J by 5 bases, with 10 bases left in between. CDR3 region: CASSVGPGGDTQYF. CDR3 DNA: TGTGCCAGCAGCGTAGGGCCCGGAGGAGATACGCAGTATTTT.

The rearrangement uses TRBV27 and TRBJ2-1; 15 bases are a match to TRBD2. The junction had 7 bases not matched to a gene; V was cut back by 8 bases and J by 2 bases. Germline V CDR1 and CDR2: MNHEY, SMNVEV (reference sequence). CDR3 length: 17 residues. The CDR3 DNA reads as TGTGCCAGCGGCCCGGGACTAGCGGGGGGTACCTACAATGAGCAGTTCTTC. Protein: CASGPGLAGGTYNEQFF.

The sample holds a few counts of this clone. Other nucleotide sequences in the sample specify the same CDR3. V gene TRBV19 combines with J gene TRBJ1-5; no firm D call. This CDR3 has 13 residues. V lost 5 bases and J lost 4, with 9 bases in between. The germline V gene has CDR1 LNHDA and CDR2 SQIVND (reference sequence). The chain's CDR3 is CASSGQINQPQHF. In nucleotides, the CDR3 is TGTGCCAGTAGTGGGCAGATTAATCAGCCCCAGCATTTT.

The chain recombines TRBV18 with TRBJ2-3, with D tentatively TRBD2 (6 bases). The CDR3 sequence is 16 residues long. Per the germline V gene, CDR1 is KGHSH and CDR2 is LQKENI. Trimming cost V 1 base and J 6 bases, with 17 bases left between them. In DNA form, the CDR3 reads TGTGCCAGCTCACCACTAACTGCGGGGCGAGGGGATACGCAGTATTTT. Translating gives CASSPLTAGRGDTQYF.

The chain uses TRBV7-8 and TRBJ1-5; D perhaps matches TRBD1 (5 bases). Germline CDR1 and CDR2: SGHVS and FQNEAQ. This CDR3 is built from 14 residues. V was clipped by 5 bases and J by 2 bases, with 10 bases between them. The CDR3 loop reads CASSMTEGNQPQHF. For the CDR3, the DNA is TGTGCCAGCAGCATGACAGAGGGCAATCAGCCCCAGCATTTT.

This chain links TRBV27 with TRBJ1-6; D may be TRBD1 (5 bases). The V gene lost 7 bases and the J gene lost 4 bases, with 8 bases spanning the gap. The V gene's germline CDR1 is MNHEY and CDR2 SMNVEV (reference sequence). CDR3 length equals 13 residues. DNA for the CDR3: TGTGCCAGCACCCAGGGATATAATTCACCCCTCCACTTT. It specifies CASTQGYNSPLHF.